This paragraph reports one TCR beta chain. Antigen specificity is unknown. 60 Vbeta and 13 Jbeta primers were used in PCR. Methods used by the authors: Later reanalysis found 75 million to 95 million unique TCR beta chains, approximately 11 million of them shared. Method: immunoSEQ multiplex PCR; TCRdb's copy keeps in-frame clones and lacks some. V and J calls and clone size follow that table, whereas D and trimming were derived from the DNA. Of 110,000 or so clones detected, roughly 70% appear once; the ten largest clones hold roughly 8.3%. This entry comes from a study of cytomegalovirus exposure and HLA in healthy donors. Germline CDR1 SEHNR, CDR2 FQNEAQ (reference sequence). V was clipped by 5 bases and J by 3 bases, with 19 bases between them. The CDR3 is made up of 16 amino acids. Study observations and caveats: Common viral pathogens (according to a later analysis) appeared linked to several of the most significant clusters. Whilst most TCR sequences proved rare, a subset of public TCRs occurred across many donors.

This TCR derives from a man aged 18 to 30 in good health and CMV-seropositive. Sequenced input: PBMCs. This chain links TRBV7-9 with TRBJ1-2, with D possibly TRBD1 on 6 matching bases. Here the CDR3 reads CASSLRLGEGDYGYTF. The CDR3 region has the DNA TGTGCCAGCAGCCTTCGCCTCGGGGAGGGGGACTATGGCTACACCTTC.